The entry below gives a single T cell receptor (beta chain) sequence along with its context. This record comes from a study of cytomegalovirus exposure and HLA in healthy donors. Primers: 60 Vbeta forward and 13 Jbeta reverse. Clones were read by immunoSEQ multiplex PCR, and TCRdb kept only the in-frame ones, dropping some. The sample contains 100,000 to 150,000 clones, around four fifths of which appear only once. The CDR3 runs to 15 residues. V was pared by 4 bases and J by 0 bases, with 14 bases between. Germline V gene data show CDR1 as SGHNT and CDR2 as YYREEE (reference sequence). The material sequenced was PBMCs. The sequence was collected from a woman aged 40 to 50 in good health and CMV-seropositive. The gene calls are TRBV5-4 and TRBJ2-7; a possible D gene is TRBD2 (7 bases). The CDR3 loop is CASSREGGLSYEQYF. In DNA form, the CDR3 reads TGTGCCAGCAGCCGCGAGGGGGGGCTCTCCTACGAGCAGTACTTC. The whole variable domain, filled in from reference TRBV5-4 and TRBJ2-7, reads ETGVTQSPTHLIKTRGQQVTLRCSSQSGHNTVSWYQQALGQGPQFIFQYYREEENGRGNFPPRFSGLQFPNYSSELNVNALELDDSALYLCASSREGGLSYEQYFGPGTRLTVT.